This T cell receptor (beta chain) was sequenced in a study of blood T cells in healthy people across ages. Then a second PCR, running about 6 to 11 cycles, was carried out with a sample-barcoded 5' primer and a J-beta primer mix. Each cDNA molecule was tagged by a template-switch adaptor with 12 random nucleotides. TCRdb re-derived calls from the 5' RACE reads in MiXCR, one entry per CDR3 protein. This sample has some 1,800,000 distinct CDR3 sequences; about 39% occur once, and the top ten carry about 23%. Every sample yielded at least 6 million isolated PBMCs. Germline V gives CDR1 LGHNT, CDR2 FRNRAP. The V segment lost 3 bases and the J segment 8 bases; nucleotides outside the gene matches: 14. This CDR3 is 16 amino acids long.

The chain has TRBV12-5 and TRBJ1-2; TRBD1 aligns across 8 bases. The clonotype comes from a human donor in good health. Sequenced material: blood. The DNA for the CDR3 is TGTGCTAGTGGTTTCAGCGACGAGGACAGGGTGGGAGGCTACACCTTC. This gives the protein CASGFSDEDRVGGYTF.